The clone carrying this T cell receptor (beta chain) was seen at least ten times. The sample originates from a study of Graves' ophthalmopathy and Graves' hyperthyroidism. Study-wide context: Calling hyperthyroidism stable required that no ophthalmopathy show up within 18 months of follow-up.

This CDR3 comprises 15 residues. V shed 5 bases, J shed 4 bases, and the junction held 4 bases outside the gene matches. From RNA, the CDR3 regions of TCR beta chains were amplified and sequenced. An initial RT-PCR round employing HTBI primers preceded a second-round multiplex PCR. TCRdb itself ran the multiplex PCR reads through MiXCR, one entry per CDR3 protein. The sample includes about 550,000 distinct CDR3 sequences, just under 40% of them seen just once. Sequencing was carried out using peripheral blood or thyroid tissue (not recorded which). This receptor was identified in an adult man with Graves' hyperthyroidism. The J gene is TRBJ2-2, the V gene TRBV12-3 or TRBV12-4, with TRBD1 matching 10 bases. CDR3 in DNA: TGTGCCAGCAGTGGGGGACAGGGGATCACCGGGGAGCTGTTTTTT. Translated: CASSGGQGITGELFF.